This T cell receptor (beta chain) appears in the sequencing data of a study of blood T cell repertoires in COVID-19. Overall study context: The samples span acute and convalescent COVID-19 from the United States, Italy and Spain.

Clinical history as reported by participants underpinned cohort assignment. In the original analysis: Amplified reference gene primers provided the basis for estimating nucleated cell counts. Here immunoSEQ multiplex PCR was the method, and the copy in TCRdb shows in-frame clones only, minus some. V and J calls and clone size come straight from that table; D and trimming were deduced from the DNA. The table lists 300,000 to 500,000 clones, 88% of them singletons. The germline V gene encodes CDR1 SGHTA and CDR2 FQGNSA. J gave up 2 bases and V 5 bases, and 7 bases lay outside the gene matches. The CDR3 length is 16 residues.

The TCR was taken from a woman aged 25 to 39 with acute COVID-19. This chain uses TRBV7-2 with TRBJ2-2; 8 positions match TRBD2. Sequenced: PBMCs or T cells enriched from blood (not recorded which). CDR3 DNA: TGTGCCAGCAGCCCGTTAGCGGGGCTCAACACCGGGGAGCTGTTTTTT. Its translation is CASSPLAGLNTGELFF.